The entry below describes one TCR beta chain. The data originate from a study of cytomegalovirus exposure and HLA in healthy donors. Germline CDR1 SNHLY, CDR2 FYNNEI. The length of the CDR3 is 14 residues. V was pared by 2 bases and J by 5 bases, with 2 bases of the junction left unmatched. The PCR was carried out with 60 Vbeta primers and 13 Jbeta primers. Assay used: immunoSEQ multiplex PCR; TCRdb lists only in-frame clones, some missing. Of over 90,000 clones listed, roughly 73% were seen once; the top ten hold less than 4.5%. Source material: PBMCs. This receptor was taken from a man between 35 and 55 years old in good health and CMV-seronegative. The V call is TRBV2, the J call TRBJ1-5; 8 bases are a match to TRBD1. The CDR3 loop reads CASSEQGAHQPQHF. The CDR3 DNA follows: TGTGCCAGCAGTGAACAGGGGGCGCATCAGCCCCAGCATTTT.